This T cell receptor beta chain stems from a study of OX40 agonist ivuxolimab in advanced cancers. Findings and caveats of the study: In the expanded peripheral T cells, antigen specificity was never determined. Circulating CD4+ and CD8+ T cells showed clonal expansion by week 6 at 0.1 to 3.0 mg/kg. Among the nonresponders, some also had low normalized T-cell clonal expansion.

Concerning this clone itself: As yet, its antigen is unknown.

Assay used: immunoSEQ multiplex PCR; TCRdb lists only in-frame clones, some missing. The sample consists of over 70,000 clones, about 87% of them appearing once. This CDR3 is built from 13 residues. Germline V gives CDR1 ENHRY, CDR2 SYGVKD. Trimming stripped 3 bases from V and 1 base from J, with 6 bases between. V is TRBV10-3 and J is TRBJ2-5; no definite D call. The clonotype comes from an adult with an advanced solid tumor such as melanoma, head and neck, liver or kidney cancer. Source: CD4+ or CD8+ T cells sorted from blood, taken in a trial of the OX40 agonist ivuxolimab. Here the CDR3 reads CAISESSQETQYF. The CDR3 coding sequence is TGTGCCATCAGTGAATCCTCCCAAGAGACCCAGTACTTC.